The rows below give T cell receptor beta chains drawn from one sample of a study of response to subunit inactivated influenza vaccine. Using its own MiXCR run on the RT-PCR reads, TCRdb lists one record per CDR3 protein. The table shows hundreds of thousands of distinct CDR3 sequences, with under 9% occurring only once. This sample comprised PBMCs from blood, obtained around 25 months after vaccination. These receptors all come from a man aged 45 to 70 who received an inactivated influenza vaccine. Each CDR3 is given with its conserved first and last residue. The order of the fields is J gene, clone size, D gene, V gene, CDR3 DNA, CDR3 protein. The D gene is left open where the match is weak. Rows may omit the clone size; those that give it use once, few, many or a size class.

j_gene: TRBJ2-3; abundance: few; d_gene: NA; v_gene: TRBV12-5; CDR3nt: TGTGCTAGTGGTTTGGGTGGCACAGATACGCAGTATTTT; CDR3aa: CASGLGGTDTQYF
j_gene: TRBJ2-7; abundance: NA; d_gene: TRBD1; v_gene: TRBV4-1; CDR3nt: TGCGCCAGCAGCCAGAGGACAGGGGCCTACGAGCAGTACTTC; CDR3aa: CASSQRTGAYEQYF
j_gene: TRBJ2-1; abundance: few; d_gene: TRBD2; v_gene: TRBV4-1; CDR3nt: TGCGCCAGCAGCCAGAGACTAGCGGGAGGTAACTACAATGAGCAGTTCTTC; CDR3aa: CASSQRLAGGNYNEQFF
j_gene: TRBJ1-1; abundance: few; d_gene: TRBD1; v_gene: TRBV20-1; CDR3nt: TGCAGTGCTAGGACACAGGGGGCCGGTGGAGCTTTCTTT; CDR3aa: CSARTQGAGGAFF
j_gene: TRBJ2-3; abundance: many; d_gene: NA; v_gene: TRBV20-1; CDR3nt: TGCAGTGCAGGGGCGGCAGATACGCAGTATTTT; CDR3aa: CSAGAADTQYF
j_gene: TRBJ2-1; abundance: few; d_gene: NA; v_gene: TRBV20-1; CDR3nt: TGCAGTGCTAGGTTGGTACTAGAGGACAATGAGCAGTTCTTC; CDR3aa: CSARLVLEDNEQFF
j_gene: TRBJ1-5; abundance: NA; d_gene: NA; v_gene: TRBV28; CDR3nt: TGTGCCAGCAGTCCCCTTCGGGACGCCCCTCAGCCCCAGCATTTT; CDR3aa: CASSPLRDAPQPQHF
j_gene: TRBJ1-2; abundance: many; d_gene: NA; v_gene: TRBV29-1; CDR3nt: TGCAGCGTTGATCTAGGGGGTACCTATGGCTACACCTTC; CDR3aa: CSVDLGGTYGYTF
j_gene: TRBJ2-1; abundance: NA; d_gene: NA; v_gene: TRBV6-1; CDR3nt: TGTGCCAGCAGTCGCACAGGTTACAGTTCCTACAATGAGCAGTTCTTC; CDR3aa: CASSRTGYSSYNEQFF
j_gene: TRBJ2-7; abundance: NA; d_gene: NA; v_gene: TRBV6-1; CDR3nt: TGTGCCAGCACCCTAACAGGGCCCTACGAGCAGTACTTC; CDR3aa: CASTLTGPYEQYF
j_gene: TRBJ1-2; abundance: NA; d_gene: TRBD1; v_gene: TRBV4-3; CDR3nt: TGCGCCAGCAGCCAAGAAGGTACCGGGACAGGGCGTCATGACTACACCTTC; CDR3aa: CASSQEGTGTGRHDYTF
j_gene: TRBJ2-2; abundance: many; d_gene: NA; v_gene: TRBV27; CDR3nt: TGTGCCAGCAGAAGGTTGGGAACGGGTAACACCGGGGAGCTGTTTTTT; CDR3aa: CASRRLGTGNTGELFF
j_gene: TRBJ1-1; abundance: NA; d_gene: TRBD1; v_gene: TRBV5-1; CDR3nt: TGCGCCAGCAGCCCATCTGGACAGGGATCGAACACTGAAGCTTTCTTT; CDR3aa: CASSPSGQGSNTEAFF
j_gene: TRBJ2-3; abundance: NA; d_gene: NA; v_gene: TRBV25-1; CDR3nt: TGTGCCAGCAGTCTCGCGGACACAGATACGCAGTATTTT; CDR3aa: CASSLADTDTQYF
j_gene: TRBJ2-7; abundance: many; d_gene: NA; v_gene: TRBV20-1; CDR3nt: TGCAGTGCTAGTAGGGGTTCGAGAGACGAGCAGTACTTC; CDR3aa: CSASRGSRDEQYF
j_gene: TRBJ2-5; abundance: few; d_gene: TRBD2; v_gene: TRBV11-2; CDR3nt: TGTGCCAGCAGCTCCTTCTCGGCTAGCGGGGAAGAGACCCAGTACTTC; CDR3aa: CASSSFSASGEETQYF
j_gene: TRBJ2-1; abundance: NA; d_gene: NA; v_gene: TRBV5-1; CDR3nt: TGCGCCAGCAGCACCGAAGGCCTTGCCTACAATGAGCAGTTCTTC; CDR3aa: CASSTEGLAYNEQFF
j_gene: TRBJ2-5; abundance: few; d_gene: NA; v_gene: TRBV2; CDR3nt: TGTGCCAGCAACCTGGGTTCGGAGACCCAGTACTTC; CDR3aa: CASNLGSETQYF
j_gene: TRBJ2-7; abundance: NA; d_gene: TRBD2; v_gene: TRBV5-5; CDR3nt: TGTGCCAGCAGCTGGGCCACGGGAGGCGAGCAGTACTTC; CDR3aa: CASSWATGGEQYF
j_gene: TRBJ1-5; abundance: many; d_gene: NA; v_gene: TRBV6-2/TRBV6-3; CDR3nt: TGTGCCAGCAGTTACTCTATATCGGCTACCGGGACGCCCCAGCATTTT; CDR3aa: CASSYSISATGTPQHF
j_gene: TRBJ2-7; abundance: many; d_gene: NA; v_gene: TRBV4-2; CDR3nt: TGTGCCAGCAGCCAAGATGATGATAAAACGGAGCAGTACTTC; CDR3aa: CASSQDDDKTEQYF
j_gene: TRBJ2-3; abundance: NA; d_gene: TRBD2; v_gene: TRBV7-9; CDR3nt: TGTGCCAGCAGCTTAATGAGCGGGAGGACAGATACGCAGTATTTT; CDR3aa: CASSLMSGRTDTQYF
j_gene: TRBJ2-3; abundance: few; d_gene: TRBD2; v_gene: TRBV13; CDR3nt: TGTGCCAGCAGCTTGTCTAGCGGGGGACATACGCAGTATTTT; CDR3aa: CASSLSSGGHTQYF
j_gene: TRBJ1-5; abundance: NA; d_gene: TRBD1; v_gene: TRBV18; CDR3nt: TGTGCCAGCTCACCACTTGGCCGACAGGGGCTTGATCAGCCCCAGCATTTT; CDR3aa: CASSPLGRQGLDQPQHF
j_gene: TRBJ2-7; abundance: NA; d_gene: NA; v_gene: TRBV20-1; CDR3nt: TGCAGTGCTAGGGTTCTAGCGCTCGACGAGCAGTACTTC; CDR3aa: CSARVLALDEQYF
j_gene: TRBJ2-3; abundance: few; d_gene: TRBD1; v_gene: TRBV5-1; CDR3nt: TGCGCCAGCAGCCCCCGCCCGGGACAGCTAAGCACAGATACGCAGTATTTT; CDR3aa: CASSPRPGQLSTDTQYF
j_gene: TRBJ1-6; abundance: many; d_gene: TRBD1; v_gene: TRBV5-1; CDR3nt: TGCGCCAGCAGCTCACAGGGGGTCTATTCACCCCTCCACTTT; CDR3aa: CASSSQGVYSPLHF
j_gene: TRBJ2-7; abundance: few; d_gene: NA; v_gene: TRBV4-2; CDR3nt: TGTGCCAGCAGCCCCCTGGGGGCGGGCCTCTCCTACGAGCAGTACTTC; CDR3aa: CASSPLGAGLSYEQYF
j_gene: TRBJ2-5; abundance: NA; d_gene: NA; v_gene: TRBV7-2; CDR3nt: TGTGCCAGCAGCGGCTCCGGGACACAGTACTTC; CDR3aa: CASSGSGTQYF
j_gene: TRBJ2-2; abundance: NA; d_gene: NA; v_gene: TRBV6-4; CDR3nt: TGTGCCAGCAGATCGGCAGGGGACACCGGGGAGCTGTTTTTT; CDR3aa: CASRSAGDTGELFF
j_gene: TRBJ2-3; abundance: NA; d_gene: NA; v_gene: TRBV7-6; CDR3nt: TGTGCCAGCAGCTTAGGGCCGGGTCAAGGCACAGATACGCAGTATTTT; CDR3aa: CASSLGPGQGTDTQYF
j_gene: TRBJ1-4; abundance: NA; d_gene: NA; v_gene: TRBV12-3/TRBV12-4; CDR3nt: TGTGCCAGCAGCCCGAGGTCCGGGAACACTAATGAAAAACTGTTTTTT; CDR3aa: CASSPRSGNTNEKLFF
j_gene: TRBJ1-5; abundance: few; d_gene: TRBD1; v_gene: TRBV7-9; CDR3nt: TGTGCCAGCAGCTTAGGAACAGGGGTCAATCAGCCCCAGCATTTT; CDR3aa: CASSLGTGVNQPQHF
j_gene: TRBJ1-4; abundance: NA; d_gene: NA; v_gene: TRBV28; CDR3nt: TGTGCCAGCAGTTTGAGTCGAACTACGGGTGAAAAACTGTTTTTT; CDR3aa: CASSLSRTTGEKLFF
j_gene: TRBJ2-3; abundance: few; d_gene: NA; v_gene: TRBV27; CDR3nt: TGTGCCAGCAGTTTATCGAAGGAGACGACAGATACGCAGTATTTT; CDR3aa: CASSLSKETTDTQYF
j_gene: TRBJ2-7; abundance: few; d_gene: TRBD1; v_gene: TRBV7-9; CDR3nt: TGTGCCAGCAGCATAGGACAGGCTTACTACGAGCAGTACTTC; CDR3aa: CASSIGQAYYEQYF
j_gene: TRBJ2-1; abundance: NA; d_gene: NA; v_gene: TRBV7-8; CDR3nt: TGTGCCAGCAGCCCCCAAACACCATACAATGAGCAGTTCTTC; CDR3aa: CASSPQTPYNEQFF
j_gene: TRBJ2-3; abundance: many; d_gene: TRBD1; v_gene: TRBV27; CDR3nt: TGTGTGACAAATCGACAGGGCCGAACCACAGATACGCAGTATTTT; CDR3aa: CVTNRQGRTTDTQYF
j_gene: TRBJ2-5; abundance: many; d_gene: NA; v_gene: TRBV20-1; CDR3nt: TGCAGTGCTAGTTCCGGCGGGCTGTCTACCCAAGAGACCCAGTACTTC; CDR3aa: CSASSGGLSTQETQYF
j_gene: TRBJ2-7; abundance: few; d_gene: NA; v_gene: TRBV28; CDR3nt: TGTGCCTCAGCGTTTGACATTTACTCCTACGAGCAGTACTTC; CDR3aa: CASAFDIYSYEQYF
j_gene: TRBJ2-1; abundance: NA; d_gene: TRBD2; v_gene: TRBV9; CDR3nt: TGTGCCAGCAGCGTAACCGGGGGGGAAAACAATGAGCAGTTCTTC; CDR3aa: CASSVTGGENNEQFF
j_gene: TRBJ2-2; abundance: many; d_gene: NA; v_gene: TRBV4-3; CDR3nt: TGCGCCAGCAGCCAAGATCTCCGGCAGCCCACCGGGGAGCTGTTTTTT; CDR3aa: CASSQDLRQPTGELFF
j_gene: TRBJ1-5; abundance: few; d_gene: TRBD1; v_gene: TRBV11-1; CDR3nt: TGTGCCAGCAGCTTAGCGGTACAGGGGGTCGGGGACAATCAGCCCCAGCATTTT; CDR3aa: CASSLAVQGVGDNQPQHF
j_gene: TRBJ2-2; abundance: NA; d_gene: TRBD1; v_gene: TRBV6-2/TRBV6-3; CDR3nt: TGTGCCAGCAGTCACACAGGGGGACGGAGCGGGGAGCTGTTTTTT; CDR3aa: CASSHTGGRSGELFF
j_gene: TRBJ1-2; abundance: NA; d_gene: TRBD1; v_gene: TRBV6-2/TRBV6-3; CDR3nt: TGTGCCAGCAGTTACGGGGTCGGACAGGGCGCCTATGGCTACACCTTC; CDR3aa: CASSYGVGQGAYGYTF